A single TCR beta chain is shown here with its context. V dropped 4 bases and J dropped 4; count of bases not matched to a gene: 4. CDR1 and CDR2 (germline): MNHEY, SMNVEV (reference sequence). The CDR3 consists of 13 residues. These data belong to a study of Graves' ophthalmopathy and Graves' hyperthyroidism. Amplification from RNA transcripts yielded the TCR beta CDR3 regions. The authors performed first-round RT-PCR with HTBI primers and then a second-round multiplex PCR. Each CDR3 protein gets one entry after TCRdb re-called the multiplex PCR reads with MiXCR. Here the sample spans hundreds of thousands of distinct CDR3 sequences, 20% to 25% being singletons.

This TCR came from a young woman with stable Graves' hyperthyroidism. Some clones in this sample may be carry-over from other donors' samples. Sequencing was performed on peripheral blood. The genes are TRBV27 and TRBJ2-7; 7 nucleotides agree with TRBD1. For the CDR3, the DNA is TGTGCCAGCAGTTCGGGACAGAAATACGAGCAGTACTTC. This encodes CASSSGQKYEQYF.